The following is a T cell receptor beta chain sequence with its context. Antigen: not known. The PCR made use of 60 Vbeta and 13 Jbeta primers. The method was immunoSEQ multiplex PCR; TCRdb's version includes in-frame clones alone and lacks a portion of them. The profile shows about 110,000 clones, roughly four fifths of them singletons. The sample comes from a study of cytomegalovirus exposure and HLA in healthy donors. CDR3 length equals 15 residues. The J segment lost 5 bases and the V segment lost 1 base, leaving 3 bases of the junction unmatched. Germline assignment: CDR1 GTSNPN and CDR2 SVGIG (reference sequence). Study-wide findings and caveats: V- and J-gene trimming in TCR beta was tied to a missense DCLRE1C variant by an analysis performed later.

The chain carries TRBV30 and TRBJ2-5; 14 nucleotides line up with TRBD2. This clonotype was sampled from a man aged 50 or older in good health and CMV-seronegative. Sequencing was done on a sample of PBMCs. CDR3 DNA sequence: TGTGCCTGGAGTGCGGGACTAGCGGGGGTCGAGACCCAGTACTTC. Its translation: CAWSAGLAGVETQYF.